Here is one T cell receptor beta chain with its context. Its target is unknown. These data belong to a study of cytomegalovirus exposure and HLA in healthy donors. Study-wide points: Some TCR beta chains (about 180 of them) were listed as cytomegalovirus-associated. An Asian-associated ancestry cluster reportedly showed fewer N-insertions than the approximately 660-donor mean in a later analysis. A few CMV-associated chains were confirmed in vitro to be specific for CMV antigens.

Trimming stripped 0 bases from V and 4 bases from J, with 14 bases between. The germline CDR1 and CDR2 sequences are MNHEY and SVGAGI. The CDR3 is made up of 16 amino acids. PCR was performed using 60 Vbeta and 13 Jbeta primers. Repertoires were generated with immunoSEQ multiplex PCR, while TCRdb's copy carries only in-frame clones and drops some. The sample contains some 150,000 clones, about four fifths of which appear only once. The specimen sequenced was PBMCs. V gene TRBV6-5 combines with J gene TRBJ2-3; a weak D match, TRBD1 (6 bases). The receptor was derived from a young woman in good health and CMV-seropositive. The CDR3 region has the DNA TGTGCCAGCAGTTACTCTCTTTCCGGGACATCAGATACGCAGTATTTT. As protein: CASSYSLSGTSDTQYF.